This T cell receptor beta chain derives from a study of control samples from healthy donors and cancer patients. Looked up from germline, CDR1 is SEHNR and CDR2 is FQNEAQ (reference sequence). Trimming pared 2 bases from V and 4 bases from J, leaving 11 bases between. The CDR3 contains 15 residues. Method: immunoSEQ multiplex PCR; TCRdb's copy keeps in-frame clones and lacks some. There are tens of thousands of clones in the sample; around 84% occur only once, and around 10% lies in the top ten. Sequencing was done on a sample of PBMCs. The receptor was isolated from a man aged 55 to 70 with head and neck cancer. This chain connects TRBV7-9 to TRBJ1-4; tentatively, D is TRBD1 (5 bases). The CDR3 region has the DNA TGTGCCAGCAGCTTACGACAGATGTATAATGAAAAACTGTTTTTT. Its protein is CASSLRQMYNEKLFF.